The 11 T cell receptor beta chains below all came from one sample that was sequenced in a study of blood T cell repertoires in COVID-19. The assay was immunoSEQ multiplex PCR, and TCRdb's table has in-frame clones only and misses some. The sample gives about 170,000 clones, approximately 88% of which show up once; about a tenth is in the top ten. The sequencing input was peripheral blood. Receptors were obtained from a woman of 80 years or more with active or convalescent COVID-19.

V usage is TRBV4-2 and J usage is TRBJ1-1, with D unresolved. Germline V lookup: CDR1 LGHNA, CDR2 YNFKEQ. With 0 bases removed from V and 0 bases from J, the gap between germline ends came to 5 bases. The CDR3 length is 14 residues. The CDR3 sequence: CASSQESLNTEAFF. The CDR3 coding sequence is TGTGCCAGCAGCCAAGAGAGTTTGAACACTGAAGCTTTCTTT.

Here the CDR3 reads CSAETGGGYGYTF. CDR3 in DNA: TGCAGCGCTGAGACAGGGGGTGGCTATGGCTACACCTTC. The chain is built from TRBV29-1 and TRBJ1-2; TRBD1 matches 9 bases. CDR3 length: 13 residues. In germline, CDR1 is SQVTM, CDR2 ANQGSEA. V shed 7 bases, J shed 4 bases, and the junction held 7 bases outside the gene matches.

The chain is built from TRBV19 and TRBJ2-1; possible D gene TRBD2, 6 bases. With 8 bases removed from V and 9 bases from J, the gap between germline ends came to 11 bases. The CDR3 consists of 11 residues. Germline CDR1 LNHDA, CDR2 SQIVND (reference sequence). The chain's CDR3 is CASSREVEQFF. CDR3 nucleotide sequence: TGTGCCAGTTCCAGGGAGGTTGAGCAGTTCTTC.

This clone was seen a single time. The CDR3 DNA reads as TGTGCCAGCAGCTTGGGACAACCTAGCAATCAGCCCCAGCATTTT. This encodes CASSLGQPSNQPQHF. The chain joins TRBV5-8 to TRBJ1-5; no definite D call. CDR3 size: 15 residues. Germline CDR1 reads SGHTS; CDR2 reads YDEGEE. V lost 0 bases to trimming and J lost 0 bases, with 7 bases between them.

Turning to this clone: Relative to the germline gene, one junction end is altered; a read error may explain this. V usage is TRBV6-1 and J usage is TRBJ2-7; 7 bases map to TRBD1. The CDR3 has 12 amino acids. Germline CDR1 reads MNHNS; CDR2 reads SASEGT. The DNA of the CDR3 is TGTGCCAGCAGTGATCCGGCAGGGGGTATGTTTTTC. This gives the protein CASSDPAGGMFF.

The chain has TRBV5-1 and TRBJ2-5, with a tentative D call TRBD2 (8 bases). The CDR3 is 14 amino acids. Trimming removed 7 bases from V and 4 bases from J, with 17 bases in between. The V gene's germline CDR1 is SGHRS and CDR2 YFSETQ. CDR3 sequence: CASSREGTAETQYF. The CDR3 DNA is TGCGCCAGCTCCCGGGAGGGGACAGCAGAGACCCAGTACTTC. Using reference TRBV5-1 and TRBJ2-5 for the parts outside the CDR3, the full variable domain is KAGVTQTPRYLIKTRGQQVTLSCSPISGHRSVSWYQQTPGQGLQFLFEYFSETQRNKGNFPGRFSGRQFSNSRSEMNVSTLELGDSALYLCASSREGTAETQYFGPGTRLLVL.

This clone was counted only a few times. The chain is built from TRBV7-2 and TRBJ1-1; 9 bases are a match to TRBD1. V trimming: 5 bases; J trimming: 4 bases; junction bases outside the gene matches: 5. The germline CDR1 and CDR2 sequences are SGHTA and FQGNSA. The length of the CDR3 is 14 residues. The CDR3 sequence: CASSRDRGSTEAFF. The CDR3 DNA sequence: TGTGCCAGCAGCCGCGACAGGGGGAGCACTGAAGCTTTCTTT.

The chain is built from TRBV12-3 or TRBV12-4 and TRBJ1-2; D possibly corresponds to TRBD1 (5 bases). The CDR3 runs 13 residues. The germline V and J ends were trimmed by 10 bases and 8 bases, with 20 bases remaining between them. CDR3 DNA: TGTGCCATGGGGGGGAGTGGACTCCAGGGCTACACCTTC. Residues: CAMGGSGLQGYTF.

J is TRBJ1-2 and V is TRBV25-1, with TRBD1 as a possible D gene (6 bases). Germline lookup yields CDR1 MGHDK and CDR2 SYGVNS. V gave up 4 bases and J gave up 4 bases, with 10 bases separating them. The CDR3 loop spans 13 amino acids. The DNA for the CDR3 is TGTGCCAGCAGTGTGGACAGTCTCTATGGCTACACCTTC. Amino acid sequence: CASSVDSLYGYTF.

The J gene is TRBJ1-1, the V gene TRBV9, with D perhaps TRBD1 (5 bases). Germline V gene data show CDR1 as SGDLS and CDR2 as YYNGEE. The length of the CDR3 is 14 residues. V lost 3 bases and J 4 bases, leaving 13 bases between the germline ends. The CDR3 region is CASSAPPGGTEAFF. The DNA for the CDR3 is TGTGCCAGCAGCGCCCCCCCGGGGGGCACTGAAGCTTTCTTT. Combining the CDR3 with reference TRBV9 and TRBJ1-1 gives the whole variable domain DSGVTQTPKHLITATGQRVTLRCSPRSGDLSVYWYQQSLDQGLQFLIQYYNGEERAKGNILERFSAQQFPDLHSELNLSSLELGDSALYFCASSAPPGGTEAFFGQGTRLTVV.

This CDR3 reads CASSLAGIGQGNYGYTF. In DNA form, the CDR3 reads TGTGCCAGCAGCTTGGCGGGGATTGGACAGGGGAACTATGGCTACACCTTC. The chain combines TRBV7-9 with TRBJ1-2; TRBD1 aligns across 9 bases. Germline lookup yields CDR1 SEHNR and CDR2 FQNEAQ (reference sequence). V was pared by 3 bases and J by 2 bases, with 10 bases of the junction left unmatched. The CDR3 spans 17 residues.